The rows below give T cell receptor beta chains drawn from one sample of a study of T cell repertoires in cytomegalovirus infection. TCRdb re-derived calls from the reads in MiXCR, one entry per CDR3 protein. Among about 130,000 distinct CDR3 sequences listed, 20% to 30% were seen once. Their antigens remain unidentified. Sequenced input: PBMCs, sequenced either directly or after in vitro stimulation (not recorded which). The source of these receptors is a human donor in good health (CMV status not recorded). Some clones in this sample may be carry-over from other donors' samples. The CDR3 runs from the conserved cysteine through the conserved F or W. A D gene is named only where the DNA matches it firmly. Some rows have no size entry. The others give once, few or many, or a class for an expanded clone.

TGTGCCAGCAGTTCCGACAGGGGGAAATACAATGAGCAGTTCTTC	CASSSDRGKYNEQFF	TRBV6-5	TRBJ2-1	TRBD1	-
TGTGCCAGCAGCGTAGGCCCTATAGGGAGAACTGAAGCTTTCTTT	CASSVGPIGRTEAFF	TRBV9	TRBJ1-1	-	-
TGTGCCAGCAGCTCGTCGCGTGGTGGGGCAGATACGCAGTATTTT	CASSSSRGGADTQYF	TRBV7-2	TRBJ2-3	-	many
TGTGCCAGCAGCGCTAGCGGGAGAATTTCGGGAGAGCAGTTCTTC	CASSASGRISGEQFF	TRBV12-3/TRBV12-4	TRBJ2-1	TRBD2	once
TGTGCCAGCAGCTCAACAGTTAGCAATCAGCCCCAGCATTTT	CASSSTVSNQPQHF	TRBV7-2	TRBJ1-5	-	-
TGTGCCAGCAGTTACCGGCGGACCGCCGGTCGTAATGAGCAGTTCTTC	CASSYRRTAGRNEQFF	TRBV6-2/TRBV6-3	TRBJ2-1	-	few
TGCGCCAGCAGCCAAGATGGGACTAGCGTTTGGGAGCAGTTCTTC	CASSQDGTSVWEQFF	TRBV4-1	TRBJ2-1	TRBD2	-
TGTGCCAGCTCACCACCTCCCCAGGGGGTCACTGAAGCTTTCTTT	CASSPPPQGVTEAFF	TRBV18	TRBJ1-1	TRBD1	-
TGTGCCAGCAGCTTACAACTAGCGGGAGGTGGTGAGCAGTTCTTC	CASSLQLAGGGEQFF	TRBV7-2	TRBJ2-1	TRBD2	many
TGCAGTGCTAGAGGAAGTAGCGGCCAAGAGACCCAGTACTTC	CSARGSSGQETQYF	TRBV20-1	TRBJ2-5	-	few